Each of the 16 T cell receptor beta chains below was sequenced from the same sample in a study of spatial heterogeneity in lung cancer (dated by TCRdb to 2018 to 2020). General conclusions and limits of the study: The number of expanded intratumoral alpha and beta TCRs correlated with the tumor nonsynonymous mutation count.

Library preparation employed 5' RACE. Instrument used: NextSeq 500. Starting from the raw public reads, TCRdb applied fastp trimming at Q25, assembled clones with MiXCR and retained in-frame beta chains. For every CDR3 protein sequence, its rows merge into one entry that carries the most common genes and DNA. A total of about 27,000 distinct CDR3 sequences appear in this sample, less than 9% of them only once. The ten largest clones represent roughly 22% of the sample. The time point label, read with the paper, signifies: sample taken at primary tumor resection. No antigen has been assigned to these receptors. The sample was lung tumor tissue, taken at surgery. The receptors derive from a male donor with early-stage non-small cell lung cancer.

This clonotype was seen more than once but under ten times. The chain couples TRBV5-1 to TRBJ2-1, with a possible D match to TRBD1 (5 bases). The CDR3 length is 13 residues. Germline-derived CDR1 and CDR2 are SGHRS and YFSETQ. The ends were cut back, 4 bases at V and 8 bases at J, with 13 bases in the middle. Written as DNA, the CDR3 is TGCGCCAGCAGCCTGGGGCCTCGGGATGAGCAGTTCTTC. The encoded protein is CASSLGPRDEQFF.

The chain recombines TRBV2 with TRBJ2-7; 8 positions agree with TRBD1. The CDR3 consists of 13 residues. Germline loops: CDR1 SNHLY, CDR2 FYNNEI. The J segment lost 7 bases and the V segment lost 6 bases, leaving 8 bases of the junction unmatched. The CDR3 region is CASRRHGQGEQYF. CDR3 coding DNA: TGTGCCAGCAGAAGACATGGACAGGGTGAGCAGTACTTC.

This clonotype was counted at least ten times. CDR3 sequence (DNA): TGCGCCAGCAGCCGGGCTAGCGGGGACGAGCAGTACTTC. This encodes CASSRASGDEQYF. This sequence joins TRBV5-1 and TRBJ2-7; 9 nucleotides line up with TRBD2. The V gene's germline CDR1 is SGHRS and CDR2 YFSETQ. Trimming removed 4 bases from V and 5 bases from J; junction bases left unmatched: 4. The CDR3 is 13 residues long.

At least ten counts were recorded for this clonotype. V and J are TRBV20-1 and TRBJ2-7; D gene ambiguous. There are 12 residues in the CDR3. V was pared by 3 bases and J by 7 bases, with 13 bases between. Germline V gene data show CDR1 as DFQATT and CDR2 as SNEGSKA (reference sequence). The CDR3 DNA sequence: TGCAGTGCTAGGACCCTGTCGAGGGAGCAGTACTTC. Its protein product is CSARTLSREQYF.

This clonotype was seen at least ten times. CDR3 loop: CSASGRNMNGYTF. In DNA, the CDR3 is TGCAGCGCCTCGGGCCGAAATATGAATGGCTACACCTTC. The V gene is TRBV29-1, the J gene TRBJ1-2; no clear D gene. The ends were cut back, 7 bases at V and 6 bases at J, with 18 bases in the middle. This CDR3 has 13 residues. From germline, CDR1 is SQVTM and CDR2 ANQGSEA.

This clonotype was counted between two and nine times. The chain joins TRBV5-1 to TRBJ2-1; 7 bases align to TRBD2. Germline CDR1 and CDR2: SGHRS and YFSETQ. The CDR3 has 14 amino acids. J was trimmed by 6 bases and V by 0 bases; bases with no gene match: 3. In nucleotides, the CDR3 is TGCGCCAGCAGCTTGGTGCTAGCGGCCAATGAGCAGTTCTTC. Translation gives CASSLVLAANEQFF.

This clonotype was counted at least ten times. The chain combines TRBV5-1 with TRBJ2-5; possibly TRBD1 or TRBD2 for D (5 bases each). In germline, CDR1 is SGHRS, CDR2 YFSETQ. The CDR3 contains 15 residues. Trimming took off 0 bases at V and 5 bases at J, with 14 bases between the two ends. The CDR3 protein is CASSLVAPEGETQYF. CDR3 DNA: TGCGCCAGCAGCTTGGTGGCCCCCGAGGGGGAGACCCAGTACTTC.

The chain has TRBV18 and TRBJ1-5, with TRBD1 as a possible D gene (5 bases). The germline V and J ends were trimmed by 3 bases and 4 bases, with 13 bases remaining between them. Germline lookup yields CDR1 KGHSH and CDR2 LQKENI. The length of the CDR3 is 15 residues. CDR3 protein: CASSPPGSRNQPQHF. In nucleotides, the CDR3 is TGTGCCAGCTCACCCCCAGGGAGCCGAAATCAGCCCCAGCATTTT.

This clonotype was observed at least ten times. The CDR3 reads CASSPTAYSNQPQHF. CDR3 sequence (DNA): TGTGCCAGCAGCCCTACGGCATATAGCAATCAGCCCCAGCATTTT. This chain connects TRBV3-1 to TRBJ1-5; D gene ambiguous. V was cut by 4 bases and J by 0 bases, with 10 bases left in between. This CDR3 is built from 15 residues. The germline gives CDR1 LGHDT, CDR2 YNNKEL (reference sequence).

This clonotype was picked up many times. The chain links TRBV29-1 to TRBJ1-3; 10 positions agree with TRBD1. The CDR3 has 14 residues. After removal of 6 bases from V and 3 bases from J, the junction contained 5 bases not matched to a gene. From germline, CDR1 is SQVTM and CDR2 ANQGSEA. CDR3 coding DNA: TGCAGCGTGGTAGACAGGGGGCTTGGAAACACCATATATTTT. It specifies CSVVDRGLGNTIYF.

Ten or more counts support this clonotype. The gene calls are TRBV5-1 and TRBJ2-1; D is possibly TRBD1 (6 bases). This CDR3 is 16 amino acids long. CDR1 is SGHRS, CDR2 YFSETQ, per germline. V lost 0 bases, J lost 4 bases, and 14 bases lay in between. The CDR3 spells CASSLGNNREYNEQFF. In DNA, the CDR3 is TGCGCCAGCAGCTTGGGGAACAACAGGGAGTACAATGAGCAGTTCTTC.

This clonotype came up many times. Just one base apart from a much larger clone, this may be a read error. V usage is TRBV20-1 and J usage is TRBJ2-7, with TRBD2 matching 8 bases. The germline V gene has CDR1 DFQATT and CDR2 SNEGSKA (reference sequence). The J segment lost 3 bases and the V segment lost 0 bases, leaving 7 bases of the junction unmatched. The CDR3 length is 15 residues. Written as DNA, the CDR3 is TGCAGTGCTAGAGATAGGACTAGCTGGGTCTACGAGCAGTACTTC. Encoded protein: CSARDRTSWVYEQYF.

This clonotype was counted ten times or more. The chain uses TRBV2 and TRBJ1-1; weak D call: TRBD1 (6 bases). V was clipped by 3 bases and J by 4 bases, with 15 bases between them. The CDR3 is 15 residues long. Germline V gene data show CDR1 as SNHLY and CDR2 as FYNNEI. In DNA form, the CDR3 reads TGTGCCAGCAGTGAGGGGACACAGGGTATCACTGAAGCTTTCTTT. It yields the protein CASSEGTQGITEAFF.

This clonotype was seen a few times. The V and J genes are TRBV28 and TRBJ1-6; possibly TRBD1 for D (5 bases). The CDR3 contains 16 residues. Trimming removed 5 bases at V and 3 bases at J, with 14 bases between. Germline CDR1 MDHEN, CDR2 SYDVKM. The CDR3 DNA follows: TGTGCCAGCAGTCAATGGCAGGGCAACTATAATTCACCCCTCCACTTT. Protein sequence: CASSQWQGNYNSPLHF.

CDR3 region: CASNPSGAGTGELFF. As DNA, the CDR3 is TGTGCCAGCAACCCGTCGGGGGCTGGGACCGGGGAGCTGTTTTTT. The chain couples TRBV11-2 to TRBJ2-2; TRBD1 or TRBD2 may be the D gene (6 bases each). The CDR3 totals 15 residues. CDR1 SGHAT and CDR2 FQNNGV come from the germline V gene. V was pared by 7 bases and J by 5 bases, with 17 bases between.

This clonotype was counted at least ten times. The chain couples TRBV6-2 or TRBV6-3 to TRBJ2-7; D may correspond to TRBD1 or TRBD2 (6 bases each). Looked up from germline, CDR1 is MNHEY and CDR2 is SVGEGT. The CDR3 is 12 amino acids. Trimming removed 7 bases from V and 6 bases from J, with 13 bases in between. The CDR3 DNA follows: TGTGCCAGCACCCACACGGGGGCCGAGCAGTACTTC. Protein product: CASTHTGAEQYF.